The 7 T cell receptor beta chains below all came from one sample that was sequenced in a study of cytomegalovirus exposure and HLA in healthy donors. Clones were sequenced by immunoSEQ multiplex PCR, and TCRdb holds only the in-frame ones, with some missing. Of approximately 200,000 clones in the sample, approximately 86% are singletons; the top ten hold around 3%. The sequenced sample was PBMCs. The receptor set was obtained from a woman aged 18 to 35 in good health and CMV-seronegative.

V is TRBV4-3 and J is TRBJ2-7, with TRBD2 identical over 16 bases. Germline V gene lookup returns CDR1 LGHNA and CDR2 YSLEER. V trimming: 3 bases; J trimming: 0 bases; junction bases outside the gene matches: 5. The CDR3 runs to 18 residues. CDR3 sequence: CASSQGLAGGFSSYEQYF. The CDR3 DNA reads TGCGCCAGCAGCCAGGGACTAGCGGGAGGGTTTAGCTCCTACGAGCAGTACTTC.

V gene TRBV21-1 combines with J gene TRBJ2-6; no DNA check was done on the table's D call, TRBD2. TRBV21-1 is tagged as a pseudogene. This CDR3 region has 19 residues. The CDR3 DNA follows: TGTGCCAGCACTCTCATCCAGACGGGACTGAAGCCTGGGGCCAACGTCCTGACTTTC. Translated: CASTLIQTGLKPGANVLTF.

The V gene is TRBV19, the J gene TRBJ2-7; a possible D gene is TRBD1 (6 bases). Germline V gene data show CDR1 as LNHDA and CDR2 as SQIVND (reference sequence). V lost 6 bases to trimming and J lost 2 bases, with 17 bases between them. This CDR3 has 15 residues. The CDR3 protein is CASSYRGTETYEQYF. The CDR3 bases are TGTGCCAGTAGCTATAGGGGGACGGAAACCTACGAGCAGTACTTC.

The chain couples TRBV7-3 to TRBJ1-2; the match to TRBD1 covers 7 bases. The CDR3 has 13 residues. After removal of 5 bases from V and 2 bases from J, the junction contained 2 bases not matched to a gene. Germline CDR1 SGHTA, CDR2 FQGTGA. CDR3 region: CASSEQGNYGYTF. CDR3 nucleotides: TGTGCCAGCAGCGAACAGGGGAACTATGGCTACACCTTC.

This clone was observed a handful of times. The rearrangement links TRBV27 to TRBJ2-1, with a possible D match to TRBD2 (7 bases). This CDR3 has 13 amino acids. Germline lookup yields CDR1 MNHEY and CDR2 SMNVEV (reference sequence). V lost 2 bases, J lost 9 bases, and 11 bases lay in between. CDR3 sequence reads: CASSLPGGIEQFF. In DNA form, the CDR3 reads TGTGCCAGCAGTTTACCGGGGGGCATTGAGCAGTTCTTC.

The chain joins TRBV9 to TRBJ2-1, with D possibly being TRBD1 (6 bases). This CDR3 is built from 15 residues. The germline V gene encodes CDR1 SGDLS and CDR2 YYNGEE. Trimming removed 4 bases at V and 2 bases at J, with 13 bases between. The CDR3, as DNA: TGTGCCAGCAGCCTAGAAGGGGGAGCCTACAATGAGCAGTTCTTC. It encodes CASSLEGGAYNEQFF.

This chain links TRBV29-1 with TRBJ2-1; D gene uncertain. CDR1 and CDR2 from the germline V gene are SQVTM and ANQGSEA. CDR3 length equals 11 residues. V dropped 4 bases and J dropped 2 bases, with 3 bases sitting between them. The CDR3 region is CSVVTYNEQFF. CDR3 in DNA: TGCAGCGTTGTTACCTACAATGAGCAGTTCTTC.